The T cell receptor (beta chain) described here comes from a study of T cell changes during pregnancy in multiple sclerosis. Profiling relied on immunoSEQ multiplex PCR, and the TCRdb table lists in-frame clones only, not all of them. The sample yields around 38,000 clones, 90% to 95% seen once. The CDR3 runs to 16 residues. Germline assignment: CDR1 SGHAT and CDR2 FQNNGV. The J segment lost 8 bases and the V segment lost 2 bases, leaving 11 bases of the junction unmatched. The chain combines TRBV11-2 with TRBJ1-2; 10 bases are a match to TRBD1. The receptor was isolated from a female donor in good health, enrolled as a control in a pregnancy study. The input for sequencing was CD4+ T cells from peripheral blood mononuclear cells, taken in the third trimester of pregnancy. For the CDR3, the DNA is TGTGCCAGCAGCTTAAATTCGGGACAGGGGAGGGTCGGCTACACCTTC. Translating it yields CASSLNSGQGRVGYTF.